These T cell receptor beta chains were read from a single sample in a study of blood T cell repertoires in COVID-19. Sequencing used immunoSEQ multiplex PCR; TCRdb keeps in-frame clones, though not all of them. The top ten hold approximately 2.5% of the sample, which has almost 400,000 clones, approximately 87% seen once. The material sequenced was peripheral blood. The origin of the receptors is a woman between 55 and 75 years old with COVID-19, enrolled during active disease. Each CDR3 is given with its conserved first and last residue. The order of the fields is J gene, V gene, D gene, clone size, CDR3 DNA, CDR3 protein. The D gene is left open where the match is weak. Clone sizes are given selectively: once, few, many, or a class where the clone is expanded.

j_call: TRBJ1-6; v_call: TRBV5-1; d_call: .; clone_size: .; cdr3_nt: TGCGCCAGCAGCTTGGAGGGAGGGCCTGGGGGCTCACCCCTCCACTTT; cdr3_aa: CASSLEGGPGGSPLHF
j_call: TRBJ2-2; v_call: TRBV2; d_call: .; clone_size: few; cdr3_nt: TGTGCCAGCGGGCGCGGGGGCGCGAACACCGGGGAGCTGTTTTTT; cdr3_aa: CASGRGGANTGELFF
j_call: TRBJ1-2; v_call: TRBV19; d_call: .; clone_size: .; cdr3_nt: TGTGCCAGTGCCTCTGGGCAGGCAGATTACTATGGCTACACCTTC; cdr3_aa: CASASGQADYYGYTF
j_call: TRBJ2-1; v_call: TRBV18; d_call: TRBD2; clone_size: .; cdr3_nt: TGTGCCAGCTCATCCCGACTAGCGGGGGGCGATGAGCAGTTCTTC; cdr3_aa: CASSSRLAGGDEQFF
j_call: TRBJ1-6; v_call: TRBV3-1/TRBV3-2; d_call: .; clone_size: few; cdr3_nt: TGTGCCAGCAGCAACAGGGTAAAGAGCTCACCCCTCCACTTT; cdr3_aa: CASSNRVKSSPLHF
j_call: TRBJ1-2; v_call: TRBV4-1; d_call: .; clone_size: .; cdr3_nt: TGCGCCAGCAGCCCACTCCCAGCACTCTCCGGAGGGTATGGCTACACCTTC; cdr3_aa: CASSPLPALSGGYGYTF
j_call: TRBJ2-6; v_call: TRBV7-8; d_call: TRBD2; clone_size: once; cdr3_nt: TGTGCCAGCAGCCCCTGGGAGGGGACTGGGGCCAACGTCCTGACTTTC; cdr3_aa: CASSPWEGTGANVLTF
j_call: TRBJ1-2; v_call: TRBV19; d_call: .; clone_size: once; cdr3_nt: TGTGGTTCAGGGCCGCGTGGCTATGGCTACACCTTC; cdr3_aa: CGSGPRGYGYTF
j_call: TRBJ2-2; v_call: TRBV6-1; d_call: .; clone_size: .; cdr3_nt: TGTGCCAGCAGTGGCAACCCAGGGGCGAACACCGGGGAGCTGTTTTTT; cdr3_aa: CASSGNPGANTGELFF
j_call: TRBJ2-7; v_call: TRBV24-1; d_call: TRBD1; clone_size: .; cdr3_nt: TGTGCCACCAGTGGCCCATCCGGGACAGGGACCTACGAGCAGTACTTC; cdr3_aa: CATSGPSGTGTYEQYF
j_call: TRBJ2-2; v_call: TRBV21-1; d_call: .; clone_size: .; cdr3_nt: TGTGCCAGCAGCCCCGAGGGAGCGGGGCACACCGGGGAGCTGTTTTTT; cdr3_aa: CASSPEGAGHTGELFF
j_call: TRBJ2-3; v_call: TRBV3-1/TRBV3-2; d_call: .; clone_size: .; cdr3_nt: TGTGCCAGCAGCCAAGATTACTTTCGGGGCACAGATACGCAGTATTTT; cdr3_aa: CASSQDYFRGTDTQYF
j_call: TRBJ2-3; v_call: TRBV15; d_call: .; clone_size: .; cdr3_nt: TGTGCCACCAGCTACTCTTTCTTGGGGGGTGTTACAGATACGCAGTATTTT; cdr3_aa: CATSYSFLGGVTDTQYF
j_call: TRBJ1-6; v_call: TRBV13; d_call: .; clone_size: .; cdr3_nt: TGTGCCAGCAGCTTAGGAAACTCGTGGAATTCACCCCTCCACTTT; cdr3_aa: CASSLGNSWNSPLHF
j_call: TRBJ2-1; v_call: TRBV7-3; d_call: .; clone_size: .; cdr3_nt: TGTGCCAGCAGCTCGAGAGATAGAGTTGAGCAGTTCTTC; cdr3_aa: CASSSRDRVEQFF
j_call: TRBJ1-2; v_call: TRBV27; d_call: TRBD1; clone_size: .; cdr3_nt: TGTGCCAGCGCCGCCCGGACAGGGACCTATGGCTACACCTTC; cdr3_aa: CASAARTGTYGYTF
j_call: TRBJ2-1; v_call: TRBV5-4; d_call: TRBD2; clone_size: once; cdr3_nt: TGTGCCAGCAGGCCAGGACTAGCGGGGGACCTATACAATGAGCAGTTCTTC; cdr3_aa: CASRPGLAGDLYNEQFF
j_call: TRBJ1-1; v_call: TRBV5-1; d_call: .; clone_size: once; cdr3_nt: TGCGCCAGCTACCGGTTAGGGAGTGACACTGAAGCTTTCTTT; cdr3_aa: CASYRLGSDTEAFF
j_call: TRBJ2-3; v_call: TRBV30; d_call: .; clone_size: .; cdr3_nt: TGTGCCGGAACGGCGGGGACGAGCACAGATACGCAGTATTTT; cdr3_aa: CAGTAGTSTDTQYF
j_call: TRBJ2-1; v_call: TRBV5-1; d_call: TRBD2; clone_size: .; cdr3_nt: TGCGCCAGCAGCTCCCAAGCGGGGACTCCCTACAATGAGCAGTTCTTC; cdr3_aa: CASSSQAGTPYNEQFF
j_call: TRBJ1-2; v_call: TRBV4-2; d_call: .; clone_size: .; cdr3_nt: TGTGCCAGCAGAGGTTCGGAGGGAAGAAACTATGGCTACACCTTC; cdr3_aa: CASRGSEGRNYGYTF
j_call: TRBJ2-5; v_call: TRBV2; d_call: .; clone_size: .; cdr3_nt: TGTGCCAGCAGAAAGACGACCGGGAGAGAGACCCAGTACTTC; cdr3_aa: CASRKTTGRETQYF
j_call: TRBJ1-2; v_call: TRBV12-3/TRBV12-4; d_call: .; clone_size: .; cdr3_nt: TGTGCCAGCAGTACTGTCCCCTATGGCTACACCTTC; cdr3_aa: CASSTVPYGYTF
j_call: TRBJ1-1; v_call: TRBV19; d_call: TRBD1; clone_size: .; cdr3_nt: TGTGCCAGTAGTCCTCAGGGGGGGAACACTGAAGCTTTCTTT; cdr3_aa: CASSPQGGNTEAFF